This TCR beta chain came from a study of regulatory T cells in long-lasting Graves disease. Overall study findings and caveats: Segments TRBV28, TRBJ1-2 and TRBJ2-5 showed preferential usage in persistent disease. Persistent Graves' patients showed less TCR diversity than newly diagnosed patients showed.

The time point was: persistent/refractory GD, antithyroid drugs over 5 years with positive TRAb. Preparation of the TCR library used RNA extracted from PBMCs. The TCR beta library used iRepertoire HTBI primers with Arm-PCR amplification of CDR3. One entry per CDR3 protein, called by TCRdb with MiXCR from the multiplex PCR reads. The sample holds more than 650,000 distinct CDR3 sequences, around 30% seen once. CDR1 is SGHAT, CDR2 FQNNGV, per germline. The CDR3 has 15 amino acids. J gave up 10 bases and V 1 base, and 6 bases lay outside the gene matches. This clonotype was picked up many times. Its target is not known.

The source of this sequence is a female donor with Graves disease. The material sequenced was peripheral blood mononuclear cells (PBMCs), taken when the disease was refractory, from a patient treated with antithyroid drugs. The chain joins TRBV11-2 to TRBJ1-6; 8 positions match TRBD1. This CDR3 is CASSLARDRRSPLHF. The CDR3 nucleotides are TGTGCCAGCAGCTTAGCCCGGGACAGGCGGTCACCCCTCCACTTT.